This TCR beta chain was identified during a study of graft-versus-host responses after intestinal transplantation. In the study overall: As for transplant type, recipients had multivisceral, liver-intestinal, or isolated intestinal grafts. All recipients got anti-thymocyte globulin induction, then tacrolimus and steroids for roughly three years.

The authors seeded around 200,000 CFSE-labeled responder cells together with around 200,000 irradiated stimulator cells tagged with violet dye. Post-reaction, proliferating CD3+CD4+ and CD3+CD8+ responders (CFSE-low) were sorted. Germline-derived CDR1 and CDR2 are SGHVS and FNYEAQ. V dropped 7 bases and J dropped 5 bases, with 14 bases sitting between them. The CDR3 runs 14 residues. The sample holds a few counts of this clone. Data came from immunoSEQ multiplex PCR; TCRdb stores just in-frame clones and leaves some out. The sample lists roughly 4,100 clones, about 22% occurring once. The chain couples TRBV7-6 to TRBJ1-4; perhaps TRBD1 as D (6 bases). Material: alloreactive CD4+ T cells from a mixed lymphocyte reaction culture, obtained before transplantation. Subset given: CFSE-low proliferating T cells sorted from roughly 6-day pre-transplant mixed lymphocyte reaction (GvH or HvG direction). This clonotype was sampled from a human patient who was an organ donor for intestinal transplantation. The CDR3 DNA is TGTGCCAGCATGTCAGGGGCTGAGAATGAAAAACTGTTTTTT. Protein sequence: CASMSGAENEKLFF.